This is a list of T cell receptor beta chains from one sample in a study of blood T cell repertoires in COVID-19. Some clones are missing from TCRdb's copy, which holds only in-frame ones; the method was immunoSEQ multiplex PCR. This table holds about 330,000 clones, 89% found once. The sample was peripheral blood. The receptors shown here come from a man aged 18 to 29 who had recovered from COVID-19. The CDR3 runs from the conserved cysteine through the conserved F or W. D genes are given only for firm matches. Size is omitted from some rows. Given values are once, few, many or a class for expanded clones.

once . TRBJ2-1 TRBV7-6 TGTGCCAGCAGCTTAGCTGGACTAAAGCTCGGGGATGAGCAGTTCTTC CASSLAGLKLGDEQFF
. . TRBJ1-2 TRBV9 TGTGCCAGCAGCCCAGGGACTACGGGCCTATATGGCTACACCTTC CASSPGTTGLYGYTF
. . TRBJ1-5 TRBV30 TGTGCCTGGAGTGCCTGGGGGGGCGTCAAGCAGCCCCAGCATTTT CAWSAWGGVKQPQHF
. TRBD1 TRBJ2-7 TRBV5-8 TGTGCCAGCAGCATCGGGACAGGATTCTCCTACGAGCAGTACTTC CASSIGTGFSYEQYF
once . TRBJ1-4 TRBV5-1 TGCGCCAGCAGGGAACAGCCAACTAATGAAAAACTGTTTTTT CASREQPTNEKLFF
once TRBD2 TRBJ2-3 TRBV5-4 TGTGCCAGCAGGGGTAGCGGGGGGGCCAGTTTGGGAGATACGCAGTATTTT CASRGSGGASLGDTQYF
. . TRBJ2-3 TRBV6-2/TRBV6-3 TGTGCCAGCAGTTACTCACCTAGCGACCTGTATACGCAGTATTTT CASSYSPSDLYTQYF
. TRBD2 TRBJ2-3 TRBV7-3 TGTGCCAGCAGCTTACACATAGCGGGGGGGACAGATACGCAGTATTTT CASSLHIAGGTDTQYF
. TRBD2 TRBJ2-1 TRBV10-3 TGTGCCATCAGCCCCCGGGGGACTAGCGGCTTGGATGAGCAGTTCTTC CAISPRGTSGLDEQFF
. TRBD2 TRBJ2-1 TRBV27 TGTGCCAGCAGTTTATATTCGCTCGGGGGGTTTGAAAATGAGCAGTTCTTC CASSLYSLGGFENEQFF
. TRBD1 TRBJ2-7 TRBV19 TGTGCCAGTAGTAGGGCAGGGGGCTCCTACGAGCAGTACTTC CASSRAGGSYEQYF
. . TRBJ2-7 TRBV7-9 TGTGCCAGCAGCTTCGACGGGGTTTACGAGCAGTACTTC CASSFDGVYEQYF
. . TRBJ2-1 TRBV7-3 TGTGCCAGCAGCCCAAGGGGTAACAATGAGCAGTTCTTC CASSPRGNNEQFF
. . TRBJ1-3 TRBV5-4 TGTGCCAGCAGCTTAGGGGGCTCTGGAAACACCATATATTTT CASSLGGSGNTIYF
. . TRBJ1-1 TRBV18 TGTGCCAGCTCACCAAACACCGACTACACTGAAGCTTTCTTT CASSPNTDYTEAFF
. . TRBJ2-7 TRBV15 TGTGCCACCAGCAGCGGGACAAACTACGAGCAGTACTTC CATSSGTNYEQYF
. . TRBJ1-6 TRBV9 TGTGCCAGCAGCCTGGCAAGCTCCTATAATTCACCCCTCCACTTT CASSLASSYNSPLHF
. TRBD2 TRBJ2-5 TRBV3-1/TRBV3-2 TGTGCCAGCAGCCCCTCGGCGGGGGGTAGAGAGACCCAGTACTTC CASSPSAGGRETQYF
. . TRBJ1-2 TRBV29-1 TGCAGCGGGGGAGGGGACTATGGCTACACCTTC CSGGGDYGYTF
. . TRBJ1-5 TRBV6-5 TGTGCCAGCAGTAGACAGGAGGGCAATCAGCCCCAGCATTTT CASSRQEGNQPQHF
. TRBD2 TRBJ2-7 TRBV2 TGTGCCAGCAGACATCAAGGCGGGCGGGAGATTGGCGAGCAGTACTTC CASRHQGGREIGEQYF
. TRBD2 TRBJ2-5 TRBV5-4 TGTGCCAGCAGCACCGGACTAGCGGGACGGTTAAGGGAGACCCAGTACTTC CASSTGLAGRLRETQYF
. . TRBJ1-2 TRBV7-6 TGTGCCAGCAGCGATGGGGGGGGCTATGGCTACACCTTC CASSDGGGYGYTF
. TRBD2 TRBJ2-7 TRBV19 TGTGCCAGTAGTTCCCCCCTCGCGGGAGGGCCCTACGAGCAGTACTTC CASSSPLAGGPYEQYF
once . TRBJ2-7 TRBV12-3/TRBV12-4 TGTGCCAGCAGTTTAGTGGCTTACGAGCAGTACTTC CASSLVAYEQYF
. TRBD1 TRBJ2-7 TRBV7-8 TGTGCCAGCAGCCCGTCGACAGGGGACTCCTACGAGCAGTACTTC CASSPSTGDSYEQYF
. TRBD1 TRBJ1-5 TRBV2 TGTGCCAGCAGGCCGAGACAGGGAGAAGATCAGCCCCAGCATTTT CASRPRQGEDQPQHF
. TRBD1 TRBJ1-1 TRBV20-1 TGCAGTGCTAGTCTATACAGGGGAGGTGAAGCTTTCTTT CSASLYRGGEAFF
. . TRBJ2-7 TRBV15 TGTGCCACCAGCAGAGCGGCGGATGCCTACGAGCAGTACTTC CATSRAADAYEQYF
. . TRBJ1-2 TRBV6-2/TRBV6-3 TGTGCCAGCAGTCCACAGGGTGTTTACTATGGCTACACCTTC CASSPQGVYYGYTF
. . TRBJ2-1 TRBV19 TGTGCCAGTAGTATAGACACTAGCAATTCCTACAATGAGCAGTTCTTC CASSIDTSNSYNEQFF
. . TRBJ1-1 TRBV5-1 TGCGCCAGCAGATCCGGGGAGAACACTGAAGCTTTCTTT CASRSGENTEAFF
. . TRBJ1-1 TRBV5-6 TGTGCCAGCAGCTACCTCCAACGGCAGGTGAACACTGAAGCTTTCTTT CASSYLQRQVNTEAFF
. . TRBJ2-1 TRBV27 TGTGCCAGCAATACAGGTTACTCCTACAATGAGCAGTTCTTC CASNTGYSYNEQFF
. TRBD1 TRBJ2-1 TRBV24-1 TGTGCCACCAGTGAAGGGGGCCCGGGCAGCTATAATGAGCAGTTCTTC CATSEGGPGSYNEQFF
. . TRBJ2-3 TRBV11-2 TGTGCCAGCAGCACCCTCGTGGGAGAGGAGGGCACAGATACGCAGTATTTT CASSTLVGEEGTDTQYF
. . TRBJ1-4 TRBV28 TGTGCCAGCAGTGTCCTGGGGGGAATGCATAATGAAAAACTGTTTTTT CASSVLGGMHNEKLFF
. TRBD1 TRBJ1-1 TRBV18 TGTGCCAGCTCACCACCGCAGGGGGCCGGCACTGAAGCTTTCTTT CASSPPQGAGTEAFF
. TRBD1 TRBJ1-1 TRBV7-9 TGTGCCAGCAGCTTACCGGACAGGGGGCGGGGGAACACTGAAGCTTTCTTT CASSLPDRGRGNTEAFF
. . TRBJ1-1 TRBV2 TGTGCCAGCAGTGTTAACGGAGAAAACACTGAAGCTTTCTTT CASSVNGENTEAFF
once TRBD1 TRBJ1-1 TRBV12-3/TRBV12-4 TGTGCCAGCAGTTTAGTACAGGGGACTGAAGCTTTCTTT CASSLVQGTEAFF